This T cell receptor (beta chain) appears in the sequencing data of a study of regulatory T cells in long-lasting Graves disease. Time point reported: persistent/refractory GD, antithyroid drugs over 5 years with positive TRAb. PBMCs were the source of the RNA used for TCR sequencing. To make TCR beta libraries, researchers used iRepertoire HTBI primers and Arm-PCR of CDR3 regions. TCRdb reprocessed the multiplex PCR reads via MiXCR and lists one record per CDR3 protein. This table holds almost 350,000 distinct CDR3 sequences, about 19% found once. Germline V CDR1 and CDR2: SGHRS, YFSETQ. V was clipped by 0 bases and J by 0 bases, with 6 bases between them. This CDR3 spans 15 amino acids.

This TCR was sampled from a female donor with Graves disease. This specimen consisted of peripheral blood mononuclear cells (PBMCs), obtained when the disease was refractory, from a patient treated with antithyroid drugs. The chain joins TRBV5-1 to TRBJ1-4; D unclear. In nucleotides, the CDR3 is TGCGCCAGCAGCTTGGGCCCTGCAACTAATGAAAAACTGTTTTTT. Translating it yields CASSLGPATNEKLFF.